One and the same sample provided the 22 T cell receptor beta chains below, sequenced in a study of identifying expanded T cells in peripheral blood (dated by TCRdb to between 2019 and 2020). Library preparation used the immunoSEQ multiplex PCR assay. TCRdb mirrors the immuneACCESS table, restricted to in-frame sequences. Some clones are absent from its copies; in checked studies, under half trace to an unresolved V gene, and the reason for the others is unknown. In all, the sample holds about 89,000 clones, and more than 75% of those were seen once. The ten largest clones represent roughly 5.5% of the sample. Sequenced sample: blood. Every receptor here comes from a person aged 18 to 75 in good health.

V and J are TRBV29-1 and TRBJ1-1; tentatively, D is TRBD1 (5 bases). The CDR3 has 12 amino acids. The germline V gene encodes CDR1 SQVTM and CDR2 ANQGSEA. V lost 4 bases and J lost 0, with 6 bases in between. CDR3 residues: CSVGGMNTEAFF. The CDR3 DNA follows: TGCAGCGTTGGGGGCATGAACACTGAAGCTTTCTTT.

The chain joins TRBV5-6 to TRBJ2-1; possible D gene TRBD1, 5 bases. CDR1 is SGHDT, CDR2 YYEEEE, per germline. The V and J ends lost 1 base and 9 bases respectively, with 5 bases between them. The CDR3 loop spans 11 amino acids. CDR3 region: CASSLRGEQFF. CDR3 bases: TGTGCCAGCAGCTTGAGGGGTGAGCAGTTCTTC.

This rearrangement joins TRBV9 to TRBJ2-1; the match to TRBD1 covers 8 bases. The germline CDR1 and CDR2 sequences are SGDLS and YYNGEE. There are 15 residues in the CDR3. Unmatched junction bases numbered 6, after V lost 3 bases and J lost 4 bases. Here the CDR3 DNA reads TGTGCCAGCAGCGACCGGGACAGGAGGTACAATGAGCAGTTCTTC. Translating it yields CASSDRDRRYNEQFF. Using reference TRBV9 and TRBJ2-1 for the parts outside the CDR3, the full variable domain is DSGVTQTPKHLITATGQRVTLRCSPRSGDLSVYWYQQSLDQGLQFLIQYYNGEERAKGNILERFSAQQFPDLHSELNLSSLELGDSALYFCASSDRDRRYNEQFFGPGTRLTVL.

J is TRBJ2-2 and V is TRBV9; perhaps TRBD1 as D (5 bases). V was clipped by 3 bases and J by 0 bases, with 9 bases between them. The germline gives CDR1 SGDLS, CDR2 YYNGEE. The CDR3 runs to 15 residues. The CDR3 here is CASSATATNTGELFF. The CDR3 nucleotides are TGTGCCAGCAGCGCGACAGCTACGAACACCGGGGAGCTGTTTTTT. Variable domain in full (rest from reference TRBV9 and TRBJ2-2): DSGVTQTPKHLITATGQRVTLRCSPRSGDLSVYWYQQSLDQGLQFLIQYYNGEERAKGNILERFSAQQFPDLHSELNLSSLELGDSALYFCASSATATNTGELFFGEGSRLTVL.

The rearrangement links TRBV19 to TRBJ1-1; D might be TRBD1 (6 bases). Germline lookup yields CDR1 LNHDA and CDR2 SQIVND (reference sequence). The CDR3 totals 15 residues. V lost 9 bases and J lost 5, with 22 bases in between. CDR3 nucleotides: TGTGCCAGCAGGGGAATCCGTCCCGAGGTTACTGAAGCTTTCTTT. Residues: CASRGIRPEVTEAFF.

The chain links TRBV19 to TRBJ2-2, with D possibly being TRBD1 (6 bases). Germline V lookup: CDR1 LNHDA, CDR2 SQIVND (reference sequence). V was pared by 2 bases and J by 0 bases, with 13 bases between. The length of the CDR3 is 17 residues. CDR3 in amino acids: CASSIWGPPANTGELFF. CDR3 DNA: TGTGCCAGTAGTATATGGGGGCCCCCAGCGAACACCGGGGAGCTGTTTTTT.

The sample holds one count of this clone. V and J are TRBV11-2 and TRBJ1-1; TRBD1 is a possible D gene (6 bases). With 5 bases removed from V and 4 bases from J, the gap between germline ends came to 11 bases. This CDR3 comprises 13 residues. Germline CDR1 SGHAT, CDR2 FQNNGV. Here the CDR3 reads CASSRQQGTEAFF. The CDR3 DNA sequence: TGTGCCAGCAGCCGACAACAGGGCACTGAAGCTTTCTTT.

The chain employs TRBV30 and TRBJ1-2; D is undetermined. V gave up 2 bases and J gave up 6 bases, with 16 bases separating them. CDR3 length: 14 amino acids. Germline values: CDR1 GTSNPN, CDR2 SVGIG (reference sequence). The CDR3 here is CAWSYLSLEHGYTF. CDR3 coding DNA: TGTGCCTGGAGTTACCTGAGCCTGGAGCATGGCTACACCTTC. Looking up the rest from reference TRBV30 and TRBJ1-2 gives the full variable domain: SQTIHQWPATLVQPVGSPLSLECTVEGTSNPNLYWYRQAAGRGLQLLFYSVGIGQISSEVPQNLSASRPQDRQFILSSKKLLLSDSGFYLCAWSYLSLEHGYTFGSGTRLTVV.

The chain has TRBV10-1 and TRBJ1-1; a possible D gene is TRBD1 (6 bases). Between the trimmed V and J ends, which lost 8 bases and 6 bases, there was a span of 22 bases. The CDR3 has 15 amino acids. Germline V gives CDR1 WNHNN, CDR2 SYGVQD (reference sequence). The CDR3 nucleotides are TGCGCCAGCTCAGGAGGGGGAAGAGATTGCTCTGAAGCTTTCTTT. This gives the protein CASSGGGRDCSEAFF.

This chain links TRBV6-5 with TRBJ1-3; D call uncertain. V lost 0 bases to trimming and J lost 2 bases, with 8 bases between them. CDR3 size: 15 residues. Germline lookup yields CDR1 MNHEY and CDR2 SVGAGI. CDR3 loop: CASSYSPVAGNTIYF. DNA for the CDR3: TGTGCCAGCAGTTACTCCCCAGTAGCTGGAAACACCATATATTTT.

The rearrangement uses TRBV2 and TRBJ1-2; D gene uncertain. Per the germline V gene, CDR1 is SNHLY and CDR2 is FYNNEI. The CDR3 has 14 residues. Trimming pared 4 bases from V and 8 bases from J, leaving 17 bases between. This chain's CDR3 is CASSAWTGRSGYTF. Here the CDR3 DNA reads TGTGCCAGCAGTGCCTGGACCGGGAGATCAGGCTACACCTTC.

This clone was detected only a few times. The chain couples TRBV7-2 to TRBJ1-4; D gene ambiguous. There are 13 residues in the CDR3. The germline V and J ends were trimmed by 4 bases and 10 bases, with 13 bases remaining between them. The germline V gene encodes CDR1 SGHTA and CDR2 FQGNSA. The CDR3 region is CASSSSPFRKLFF. The CDR3 coding sequence is TGTGCCAGCAGCTCCTCCCCGTTTAGAAAACTGTTTTTT.

Only one count was recorded for this clone. This chain links TRBV5-6 with TRBJ1-3; D gene ambiguous. Trimming removed 1 base at V and 0 bases at J, with 8 bases between. Per the germline V gene, CDR1 is SGHDT and CDR2 is YYEEEE. The CDR3 is made up of 15 amino acids. CDR3 in DNA: TGTGCCAGCAGCTTGAACCACCTCTCTGGAAACACCATATATTTT. It yields the protein CASSLNHLSGNTIYF.

This clone was picked up one time. The rearrangement uses TRBV5-4 and TRBJ2-1, with TRBD2 matching 9 bases. V was pared by 1 base and J by 5 bases, with 7 bases of the junction left unmatched. The CDR3 is made up of 16 amino acids. Germline CDR1 and CDR2: SGHNT and YYREEE (reference sequence). CDR3 bases: TGTGCCAGCAGCTTGTTGGGACTAGCAACGAACAATGAGCAGTTCTTC. It translates to CASSLLGLATNNEQFF.

The chain carries TRBV18 and TRBJ2-5; TRBD1 matches 7 bases. Germline V gene lookup returns CDR1 KGHSH and CDR2 LQKENI. The CDR3 sequence is 16 residues long. The V segment lost 3 bases and the J segment 5 bases; nucleotides outside the gene matches: 12. Here the CDR3 DNA reads TGTGCCAGCTCACCCGTACGGGACAGTCCCCTGGAGACCCAGTACTTC. The encoded protein is CASSPVRDSPLETQYF.

V is TRBV7-9 and J is TRBJ2-3; D remains unclear. CDR3 length equals 14 residues. Trimming removed 2 bases from V and 0 bases from J, with 6 bases in between. The germline V gene encodes CDR1 SEHNR and CDR2 FQNEAQ (reference sequence). The CDR3 DNA sequence: TGTGCCAGCAGCTTATTCTTAAGCACAGATACGCAGTATTTT. Its translation is CASSLFLSTDTQYF.

The gene calls are TRBV29-1 and TRBJ2-7; D assignment may be TRBD1 or TRBD2 (5 bases each). V lost 7 bases to trimming and J lost 3 bases, with 10 bases between them. Germline assignment: CDR1 SQVTM and CDR2 ANQGSEA. The CDR3 extends over 11 amino acids. Here the CDR3 reads CSAGRNYEQYF. The CDR3 region has the DNA TGCAGCGCGGGACGGAACTACGAGCAGTACTTC.

CDR3 region: CASSLGGMGGYTF. The CDR3 DNA reads as TGTGCCAGCAGCCTCGGAGGGATGGGAGGCTACACCTTC. J is TRBJ1-2 and V is TRBV5-4; D remains ambiguous. Germline CDR1 reads SGHNT; CDR2 reads YYREEE (reference sequence). Between the trimmed V and J ends, which lost 4 bases and 8 bases, there was a span of 15 bases. This CDR3 region has 13 residues.

The chain joins TRBV30 to TRBJ2-3; no clear D gene. V lost 1 base to trimming and J lost 5 bases, with 4 bases between them. The germline V gene encodes CDR1 GTSNPN and CDR2 SVGIG (reference sequence). The CDR3 is made up of 11 amino acids. The CDR3 spells CAWSGVDTQYF. The CDR3 coding sequence is TGTGCCTGGAGTGGGGTAGATACGCAGTATTTT.

Here the CDR3 reads CASSSQGNHEKLFF. CDR3 bases: TGTGCCAGTAGCTCGCAGGGGAACCATGAAAAACTGTTTTTT. This chain joins TRBV19 and TRBJ1-4, with D perhaps TRBD1 (6 bases). CDR1 is LNHDA, CDR2 SQIVND, per germline (reference sequence). The CDR3 length is 14 residues. Trimming took off 6 bases at V and 6 bases at J, with 14 bases between the two ends.

V is TRBV30 and J is TRBJ2-7; no reliable D call. This CDR3 comprises 11 residues. CDR1 and CDR2 from the germline V gene are GTSNPN and SVGIG (reference sequence). V was cut by 1 base and J by 3 bases, with 4 bases left in between. This CDR3 reads CAWSGNYEQYF. In DNA form, the CDR3 reads TGTGCCTGGAGTGGGAACTACGAGCAGTACTTC. The full variable domain, with the rest looked up from reference TRBV30 and TRBJ2-7, is SQTIHQWPATLVQPVGSPLSLECTVEGTSNPNLYWYRQAAGRGLQLLFYSVGIGQISSEVPQNLSASRPQDRQFILSSKKLLLSDSGFYLCAWSGNYEQYFGPGTRLTVT.

V gene TRBV6-5 combines with J gene TRBJ2-1; tentatively, D is TRBD1 or TRBD2 (6 bases each). Deletions cut 6 bases from V and 8 bases from J, with 20 bases between. This CDR3 has 15 residues. Germline V CDR1 and CDR2: MNHEY, SVGAGI. DNA of the CDR3: TGTGCCAGCAGCCAGGCGGGACAATTAGCCTATGAGCAGTTCTTC. This gives the protein CASSQAGQLAYEQFF.